These 22 T cell receptor beta chains were sequenced from one sample in a study of cytomegalovirus exposure and HLA in healthy donors. Data came from immunoSEQ multiplex PCR; TCRdb stores just in-frame clones and leaves some out. The profile shows about 110,000 clones, 90% to 97% of them singletons. The sample consisted of PBMCs. The source is a woman aged 18-29 years in good health and CMV-seronegative.

DNA for the CDR3: TGTGCCAGCAGCTCATCAGGGTTGGGTACGCAGTATTTT. This translates into CASSSSGLGTQYF. V and J are TRBV11-1 and TRBJ2-3, with D possibly matching TRBD1 (5 bases). The V and J ends lost 4 bases and 8 bases respectively, with 13 bases between them. The CDR3 consists of 13 residues. CDR1 and CDR2 from the germline V gene are SGHAT and FQDESV (reference sequence).

The chain couples TRBV11-2 to TRBJ1-4; D is perhaps TRBD1 (5 bases). CDR1 is SGHAT and CDR2 is FQNNGV in the germline V gene. V gave up 1 base and J gave up 7 bases, with 10 bases separating them. The CDR3 is made up of 14 amino acids. CDR3: CASSLGWGSEKLFF. CDR3 nucleotide sequence: TGTGCCAGCAGCTTAGGCTGGGGCAGTGAAAAACTGTTTTTT.

The chain couples TRBV2 to TRBJ2-7; possible D gene TRBD2, 6 bases. Trimming left V 4 bases short and J 5 bases short, with 15 bases between. CDR3 length equals 14 residues. Germline CDR1 SNHLY, CDR2 FYNNEI. Here the CDR3 reads CASSVYAGYNEQYF. DNA of the CDR3: TGTGCCAGCAGTGTGTATGCGGGGTACAACGAGCAGTACTTC.

The chain is built from TRBV9 and TRBJ2-3; TRBD1 matches at 8 bases. V lost 4 bases and J lost 4; bases outside the gene matches: 5. The germline gives CDR1 SGDLS, CDR2 YYNGEE. The CDR3 contains 14 residues. The CDR3 DNA follows: TGTGCCAGCAGCATATCGGGACAGGCAGATACGCAGTATTTT. Amino acids: CASSISGQADTQYF.

The J gene is TRBJ2-1, the V gene TRBV5-6, with TRBD1 matching 7 bases. V shed 1 base, J shed 3 bases, and the junction held 10 bases outside the gene matches. This CDR3 contains 17 residues. CDR1 is SGHDT and CDR2 is YYEEEE in the germline V gene. This CDR3 is CASSLYPGTAFYNEQFF. In DNA, the CDR3 is TGTGCCAGCAGCTTGTATCCCGGGACAGCCTTCTACAATGAGCAGTTCTTC.

The V call is TRBV10-3, the J call TRBJ1-2; D possibly corresponds to TRBD1 (6 bases). CDR3 size: 13 residues. Germline V lookup: CDR1 ENHRY, CDR2 SYGVKD. Trimming stripped 0 bases from V and 8 bases from J, with 10 bases between. CDR3 loop: CAISESQGTGYTF. CDR3 in DNA: TGTGCCATCAGTGAGTCACAGGGTACGGGCTACACCTTC.

This sequence joins TRBV7-2 and TRBJ1-2; D unclear. This CDR3 has 15 amino acids. Germline assignment: CDR1 SGHTA and CDR2 FQGNSA. With 1 base removed from V and 3 bases from J, the gap between germline ends came to 12 bases. The CDR3 protein is CASSLGTGVDYGYTF. As DNA, the CDR3 is TGTGCCAGCAGCTTAGGGACGGGAGTGGACTATGGCTACACCTTC.

This chain uses TRBV19 with TRBJ1-2; D not certain. CDR1 is LNHDA and CDR2 is SQIVND in the germline V gene (reference sequence). With 1 base removed from V and 4 bases from J, the gap between germline ends came to 13 bases. The CDR3 runs to 15 residues. CDR3 DNA: TGTGCCAGTAGTATAGTATCCGGTACAGCCTATGGCTACACCTTC. Protein sequence: CASSIVSGTAYGYTF.

The genes are TRBV5-6 and TRBJ2-2; a weak D match, TRBD1 (5 bases). This CDR3 has 16 residues. CDR1 and CDR2 from the germline V gene are SGHDT and YYEEEE. Deletions cut 0 bases from V and 5 bases from J, with 14 bases between. The CDR3 DNA is TGTGCCAGCAGCTTGGTGGCAGGGTTGAGGACCGGGGAGCTGTTTTTT. Its protein product is CASSLVAGLRTGELFF.

The chain links TRBV5-1 to TRBJ2-2; D may be TRBD2 (5 bases). V lost 4 bases, J lost 2 bases, and 12 bases lay in between. The germline V gene encodes CDR1 SGHRS and CDR2 YFSETQ. The CDR3 runs to 15 residues. The CDR3: CASSEAGINTGELFF. Written as DNA, the CDR3 is TGCGCCAGCAGCGAAGCCGGGATTAACACCGGGGAGCTGTTTTTT.

This clone was observed a single time. The rearrangement uses TRBV10-3 and TRBJ2-2; D possibly corresponds to TRBD1 (5 bases). The CDR3 loop spans 15 amino acids. Trimming removed 4 bases at V and 1 base at J, with 10 bases between. CDR1 is ENHRY and CDR2 is SYGVKD in the germline V gene. CDR3 in DNA: TGTGCCATCAGTGGGATGGGGCGGAACACCGGGGAGCTGTTTTTT. Encoded protein: CAISGMGRNTGELFF.

This CDR3 is CASSIATAANEQFF. The CDR3, as DNA: TGTGCCAGTAGTATAGCTACAGCAGCCAATGAGCAGTTCTTC. The V and J genes are TRBV19 and TRBJ2-1, with D unresolved. Trimming removed 1 base at V and 6 bases at J, with 10 bases between. The CDR3 contains 14 residues. Germline V lookup: CDR1 LNHDA, CDR2 SQIVND (reference sequence).

The chain couples TRBV5-1 to TRBJ1-2; 9 nucleotides agree with TRBD1. Germline assignment: CDR1 SGHRS and CDR2 YFSETQ. The CDR3 totals 14 residues. V was pared by 3 bases and J by 2 bases, with 2 bases of the junction left unmatched. CDR3 bases: TGCGCCAGCAGCTGGGGACAGGGAAACTATGGCTACACCTTC. Amino acid sequence: CASSWGQGNYGYTF.

J is TRBJ2-6 and V is TRBV27; tentative D call: TRBD1 (5 bases). The germline CDR1 and CDR2 sequences are MNHEY and SMNVEV (reference sequence). V gave up 5 bases and J gave up 4 bases, with 12 bases separating them. The CDR3 totals 15 residues. The CDR3, as DNA: TGTGCCAGCAGTCCGGCAGGGCCAGGGGCCAACGTCCTGACTTTC. Protein sequence: CASSPAGPGANVLTF. Supplemented by reference TRBV27 and TRBJ2-6, the full variable domain reads EAQVTQNPRYLITVTGKKLTVTCSQNMNHEYMSWYRQDPGLGLRQIYYSMNVEVTDKGDVPEGYKVSRKEKRNFPLILESPSPNQTSLYFCASSPAGPGANVLTFGAGSRLTVL.

This chain connects TRBV5-1 to TRBJ1-6; D might be TRBD1 (5 bases). Trimming left V 7 bases short and J 8 bases short, with 13 bases between. Germline CDR1 reads SGHRS; CDR2 reads YFSETQ. This CDR3 is 13 amino acids long. The CDR3 DNA sequence: TGCGCCAGCGGCCGGGACTTAGATTCACCCCTCCACTTT. Translating gives CASGRDLDSPLHF.

The V call is TRBV4-3, the J call TRBJ1-2; possible D gene TRBD1, 5 bases. V was trimmed by 2 bases and J by 4 bases, leaving 17 bases between them. Germline values: CDR1 LGHNA, CDR2 YSLEER. The length of the CDR3 is 16 residues. In DNA form, the CDR3 reads TGCGCCAGCAGCCAATCCCTCACAGGATGGGGCTATGGCTACACCTTC. It is translated as CASSQSLTGWGYGYTF.

The chain uses TRBV6-1 and TRBJ2-2; TRBD2 might be the D (5 bases). The V end was cut by 9 bases, the J end by 0 bases, with 8 bases between. Germline CDR1 and CDR2: MNHNS and SASEGT. The CDR3 has 13 amino acids. CDR3 amino acids: CASRETNTGELFF. CDR3 coding DNA: TGTGCCAGTAGGGAGACGAACACCGGGGAGCTGTTTTTT.

V gene TRBV28 combines with J gene TRBJ1-4, with D possibly matching TRBD1 (5 bases). Germline CDR1 and CDR2: MDHEN and SYDVKM. The CDR3 totals 16 residues. The germline V and J ends were trimmed by 4 bases and 5 bases, with 17 bases remaining between them. The CDR3 nucleotides are TGTGCCAGCAGTTCCCGCCTGGCAGGGTCAAATGAAAAACTGTTTTTT. Protein sequence: CASSSRLAGSNEKLFF. The whole variable domain, filled in from reference TRBV28 and TRBJ1-4, reads DVKVTQSSRYLVKRTGEKVFLECVQDMDHENMFWYRQDPGLGLRLIYFSYDVKMKEKGDIPEGYSVSREKKERFSLILESASTNQTSMYLCASSSRLAGSNEKLFFGSGTQLSVL.

The rearrangement links TRBV4-3 to TRBJ2-7; 8 bases map to TRBD1. Germline V lookup: CDR1 LGHNA, CDR2 YSLEER. The CDR3 loop spans 17 amino acids. V shed 4 bases and J 0 bases; nucleotides not matched to a gene: 11. The CDR3 DNA reads TGCGCCAGCAGCCTGGGGCAACGGACAGGGAGCTCCTACGAGCAGTACTTC. Amino acids: CASSLGQRTGSSYEQYF.

This CDR3 reads CASSVVQDTEAFF. Here the CDR3 DNA reads TGTGCCAGCAGCGTAGTTCAGGACACTGAAGCTTTCTTT. The chain uses TRBV9 and TRBJ1-1; D uncertain. In germline, CDR1 is SGDLS, CDR2 YYNGEE. V dropped 0 bases and J dropped 3 bases, with 6 bases sitting between them. The length of the CDR3 is 13 residues.

The J gene is TRBJ2-5, the V gene TRBV7-3; D possibly corresponds to TRBD2 (7 bases). The CDR3 runs to 15 residues. The ends were cut back, 1 base at V and 1 base at J, with 10 bases in the middle. Germline values: CDR1 SGHTA, CDR2 FQGTGA. This CDR3 reads CASSLIGGLQETQYF. The CDR3 DNA reads TGTGCCAGCAGCTTAATCGGGGGGCTCCAAGAGACCCAGTACTTC.

J is TRBJ1-1 and V is TRBV30; a weak D match, TRBD1 (5 bases). This CDR3 region has 11 residues. The V gene's germline CDR1 is GTSNPN and CDR2 SVGIG (reference sequence). V lost 1 base and J 11 bases, leaving 11 bases between the germline ends. CDR3 loop: CAWSGAGLAFF. The CDR3 DNA follows: TGTGCCTGGAGTGGGGCAGGGCTCGCTTTCTTT. The complete variable domain, with remaining parts taken from reference TRBV30 and TRBJ1-1, reads SQTIHQWPATLVQPVGSPLSLECTVEGTSNPNLYWYRQAAGRGLQLLFYSVGIGQISSEVPQNLSASRPQDRQFILSSKKLLLSDSGFYLCAWSGAGLAFFGQGTRLTVV.